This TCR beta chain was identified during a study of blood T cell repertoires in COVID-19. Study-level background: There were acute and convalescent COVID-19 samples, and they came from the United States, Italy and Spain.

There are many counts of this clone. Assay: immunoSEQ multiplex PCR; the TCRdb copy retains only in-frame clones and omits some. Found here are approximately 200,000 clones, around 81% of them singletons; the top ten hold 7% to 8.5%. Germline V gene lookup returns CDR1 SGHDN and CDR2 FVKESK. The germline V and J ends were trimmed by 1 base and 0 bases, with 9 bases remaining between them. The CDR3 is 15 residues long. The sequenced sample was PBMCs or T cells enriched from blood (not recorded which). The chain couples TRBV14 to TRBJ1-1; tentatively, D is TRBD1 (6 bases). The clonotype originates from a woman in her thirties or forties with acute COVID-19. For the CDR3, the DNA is TGTGCCAGCAGCCAAGCAGGGGCCCTGAACACTGAAGCTTTCTTT. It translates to CASSQAGALNTEAFF. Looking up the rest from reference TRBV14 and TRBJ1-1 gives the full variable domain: EAGVTQFPSHSVIEKGQTVTLRCDPISGHDNLYWYRRVMGKEIKFLLHFVKESKQDESGMPNNRFLAERTGGTYSTLKVQPAELEDSGVYFCASSQAGALNTEAFFGQGTRLTVV.